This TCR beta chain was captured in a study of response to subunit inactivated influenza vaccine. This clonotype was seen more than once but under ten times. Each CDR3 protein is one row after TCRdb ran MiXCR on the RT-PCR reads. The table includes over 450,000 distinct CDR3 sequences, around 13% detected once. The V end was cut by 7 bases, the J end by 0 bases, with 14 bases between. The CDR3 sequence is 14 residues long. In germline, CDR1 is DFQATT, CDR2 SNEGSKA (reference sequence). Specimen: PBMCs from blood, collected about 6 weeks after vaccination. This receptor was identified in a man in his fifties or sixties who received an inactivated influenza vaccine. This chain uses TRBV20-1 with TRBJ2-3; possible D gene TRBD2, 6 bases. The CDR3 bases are TGCAGTGTGGGGGGAAGCTTTAGCACAGATACGCAGTATTTT. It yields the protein CSVGGSFSTDTQYF.